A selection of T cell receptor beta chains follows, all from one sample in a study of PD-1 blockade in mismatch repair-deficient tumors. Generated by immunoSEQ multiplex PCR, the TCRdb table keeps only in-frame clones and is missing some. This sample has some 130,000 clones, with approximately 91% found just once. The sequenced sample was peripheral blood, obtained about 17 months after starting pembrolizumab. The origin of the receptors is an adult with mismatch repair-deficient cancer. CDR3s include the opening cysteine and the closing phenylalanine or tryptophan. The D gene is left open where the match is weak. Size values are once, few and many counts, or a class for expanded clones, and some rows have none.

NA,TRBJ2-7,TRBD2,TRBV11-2,CASSPILAGYSYEQYF,TGTGCCAGCAGCCCTATACTAGCGGGGTACTCCTACGAGCAGTACTTC
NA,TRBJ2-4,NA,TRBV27,CASSFQADKNIQYF,TGTGCCAGCAGTTTCCAAGCGGACAAAAACATTCAGTACTTC
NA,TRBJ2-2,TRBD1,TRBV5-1,CASSLGRRQGRTGELFF,TGCGCCAGCAGCTTGGGTCGGAGACAGGGGCGCACCGGGGAGCTGTTTTTT
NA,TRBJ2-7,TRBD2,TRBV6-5,CASSWGTSGSGHEQYF,TGTGCCAGCAGTTGGGGGACTAGCGGGAGTGGACACGAGCAGTACTTC
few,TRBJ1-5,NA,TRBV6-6,CASTPLSGSNQPQHF,TGTGCCAGCACCCCCTTGTCTGGTAGCAATCAGCCCCAGCATTTT
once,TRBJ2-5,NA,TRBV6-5,CASSYGGQETQYF,TGTGCCAGCAGTTATGGAGGACAGGAGACCCAGTACTTC
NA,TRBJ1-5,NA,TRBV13,CASSLGNQPQHF,TGTGCCAGCAGCTTAGGCAATCAGCCCCAGCATTTT
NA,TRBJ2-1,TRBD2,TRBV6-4,CASSVTSGSVNEQFF,TGTGCCAGCAGTGTTACTAGCGGGAGTGTAAATGAGCAGTTCTTC
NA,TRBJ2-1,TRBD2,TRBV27,CASSFSAGEIEQFF,TGTGCCAGCAGTTTCTCTGCGGGAGAGATTGAGCAGTTCTTC
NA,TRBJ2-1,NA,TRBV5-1,CASSLDRQYNEQFF,TGCGCCAGCAGCTTGGACCGACAGTACAATGAGCAGTTCTTC
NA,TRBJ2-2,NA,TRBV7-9,CASSLGYRARKGNTGELFF,TGTGCCAGCAGCTTAGGCTACAGGGCGAGAAAAGGAAACACCGGGGAGCTGTTTTTT
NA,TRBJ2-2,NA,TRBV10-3,CAITRQVPGELFF,TGTGCCATCACCCGACAAGTGCCCGGGGAGCTGTTTTTT
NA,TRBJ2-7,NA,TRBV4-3,CASSQDRGSTYEQYF,TGCGCCAGCAGCCAAGACAGGGGTTCAACCTACGAGCAGTACTTC
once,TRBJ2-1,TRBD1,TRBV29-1,CSVQSRDRYNEQFF,TGCAGCGTCCAGTCCCGGGACAGGTACAATGAGCAGTTCTTC
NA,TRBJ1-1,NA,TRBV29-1,CSVKEGSEAFF,TGCAGCGTTAAGGAAGGCAGTGAAGCTTTCTTT
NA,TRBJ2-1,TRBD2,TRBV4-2,CASNLAGVRNEQFF,TGTGCTTCGAATCTAGCGGGAGTGAGGAATGAGCAGTTCTTC
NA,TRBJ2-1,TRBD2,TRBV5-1,CASSTSGRWDEQFF,TGCGCCAGCAGCACTAGCGGGAGATGGGATGAGCAGTTCTTC
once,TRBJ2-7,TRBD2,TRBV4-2,CASSQGLAGGLYEQYF,TGTGCCAGCAGCCAAGGCCTAGCGGGAGGCCTCTACGAGCAGTACTTC
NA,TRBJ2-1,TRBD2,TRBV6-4,CASSEGLAGDNEQFF,TGTGCCAGCAGTGAGGGGCTAGCGGGAGACAATGAGCAGTTCTTC
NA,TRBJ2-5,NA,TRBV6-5,CASSVQGGETQYF,TGTGCCAGCAGCGTACAGGGGGGGGAGACCCAGTACTTC
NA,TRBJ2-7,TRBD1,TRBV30,CAWSVLGQASTYEQYF,TGTGCCTGGAGTGTACTCGGACAGGCCTCCACCTACGAGCAGTACTTC
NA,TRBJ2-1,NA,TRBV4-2,CASSQDWDVNEQFF,TGTGCCAGCAGCCAAGATTGGGACGTTAATGAGCAGTTCTTC
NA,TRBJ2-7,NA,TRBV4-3,CASSQGMGPYYEQYF,TGCGCCAGCAGCCAAGGCATGGGACCTTACTACGAGCAGTACTTC
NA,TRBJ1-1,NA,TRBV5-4,CASSLGQFTEAFF,TGTGCCAGCAGCTTGGGACAGTTCACTGAAGCTTTCTTT
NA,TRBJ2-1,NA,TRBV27,CASSLTGRTYNEQFF,TGTGCCAGCAGTCTGACTGGACGTACCTACAATGAGCAGTTCTTC
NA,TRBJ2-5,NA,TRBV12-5,CASGLGETQYF,TGTGCTAGTGGTTTAGGAGAGACCCAGTACTTC
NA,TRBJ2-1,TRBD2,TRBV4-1,CASSQVRGLAGVDEQFF,TGCGCCAGCAGCCAAGTTAGAGGGCTAGCGGGAGTTGATGAGCAGTTCTTC
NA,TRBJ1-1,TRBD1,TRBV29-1,CSVGTGEAFF,TGCAGCGTAGGGACAGGTGAAGCTTTCTTT
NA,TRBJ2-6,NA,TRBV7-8,CASSYLGAGANVLTF,TGTGCCAGCAGCTACCTAGGGGCGGGGGCCAACGTCCTGACTTTC
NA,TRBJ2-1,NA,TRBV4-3,CASSQVMGVWENEQFF,TGCGCCAGCAGCCAAGTAATGGGGGTTTGGGAGAATGAGCAGTTCTTC
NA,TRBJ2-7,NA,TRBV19,CASSPGSSSSYEQYF,TGTGCCAGTAGTCCCGGTTCCAGTAGCTCCTACGAGCAGTACTTC
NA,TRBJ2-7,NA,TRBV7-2,CASSLGVRGGYEQYF,TGTGCCAGCAGCTTAGGAGTGAGAGGGGGATACGAGCAGTACTTC
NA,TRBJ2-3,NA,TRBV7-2,CASSSGTDTQYF,TGTGCCAGCAGCTCAGGGACAGATACGCAGTATTTT
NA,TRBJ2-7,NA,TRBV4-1,CASSPSDQGGYEQYF,TGCGCCAGCAGCCCCTCGGATCAGGGGGGATACGAGCAGTACTTC
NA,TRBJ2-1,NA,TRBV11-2,CASSLVRGVNEQFF,TGTGCCAGCAGCTTAGTACGGGGAGTTAATGAGCAGTTCTTC
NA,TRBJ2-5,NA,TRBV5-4,CASSLSTWQETQYF,TGTGCCAGCAGCTTGTCTACCTGGCAAGAGACCCAGTACTTC
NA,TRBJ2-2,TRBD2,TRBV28,CASSLLAGVGTGELFF,TGTGCCAGCAGTTTACTAGCGGGAGTAGGCACCGGGGAGCTGTTTTTT